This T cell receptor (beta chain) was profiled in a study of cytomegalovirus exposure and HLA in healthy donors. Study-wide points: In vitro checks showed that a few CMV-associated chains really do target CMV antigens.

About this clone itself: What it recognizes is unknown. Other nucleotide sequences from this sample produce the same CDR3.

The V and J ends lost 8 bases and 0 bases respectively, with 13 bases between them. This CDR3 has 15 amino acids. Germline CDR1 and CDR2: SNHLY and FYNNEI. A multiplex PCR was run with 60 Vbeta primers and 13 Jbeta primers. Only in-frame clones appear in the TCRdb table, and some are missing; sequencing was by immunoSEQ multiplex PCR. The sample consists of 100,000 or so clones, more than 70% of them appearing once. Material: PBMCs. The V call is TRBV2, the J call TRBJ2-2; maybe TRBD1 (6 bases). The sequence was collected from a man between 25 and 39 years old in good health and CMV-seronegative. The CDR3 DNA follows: TGTGCCAGCGACTGGACAGCTGCGAACACCGGGGAGCTGTTTTTT. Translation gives CASDWTAANTGELFF.